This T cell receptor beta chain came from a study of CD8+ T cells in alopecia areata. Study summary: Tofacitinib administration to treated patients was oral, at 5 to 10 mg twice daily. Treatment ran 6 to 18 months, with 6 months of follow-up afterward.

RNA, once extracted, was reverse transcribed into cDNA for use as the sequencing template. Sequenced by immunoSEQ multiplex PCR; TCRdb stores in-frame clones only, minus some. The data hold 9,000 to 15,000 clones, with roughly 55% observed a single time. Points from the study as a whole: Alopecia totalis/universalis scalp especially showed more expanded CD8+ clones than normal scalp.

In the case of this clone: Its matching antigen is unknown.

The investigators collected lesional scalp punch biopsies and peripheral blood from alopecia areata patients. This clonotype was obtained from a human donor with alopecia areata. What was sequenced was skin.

The CDR3 DNA reads as TGTGCCAGTAGTATACCTAGGGCAGGGCGCTACGAGCAGTACTTC. Protein: CASSIPRAGRYEQYF. The chain joins TRBV19 to TRBJ2-7, with D perhaps TRBD1 (5 bases). Germline V CDR1 and CDR2: LNHDA, SQIVND (reference sequence). Trimming shortened V by 2 bases and J by 3 bases, and 14 bases separated the two germline ends. This CDR3 has 15 amino acids.